This is a list of T cell receptor beta chains from one sample in a study of T cell responses to AZD1222 COVID-19 vaccine. Using immunoSEQ multiplex PCR, the repertoire was profiled, and TCRdb retains in-frame clones only, with some absent. The repertoire consists of some 130,000 clones, with about 90% occurring once and the leading ten covering under 9%. The sample consisted of peripheral blood, taken on day 0 of AZD1222 vaccination. The source is an adult in good health. Both conserved end residues are part of each CDR3. The D gene is left open where the match is weak. Some rows mark clone size as missing; the rest say once, few, many or name a class of expanded clone.

j_call: TRBJ1-2
clone_size: few
d_call: NA
v_call: TRBV28
cdr3_aa: CASSPYGTNNYGYTF
cdr3_nt: TGTGCCAGCAGTCCCTACGGGACGAATAACTATGGCTACACCTTC

j_call: TRBJ2-1
clone_size: NA
d_call: NA
v_call: TRBV5-1
cdr3_aa: CASTTGTLGHEQFF
cdr3_nt: TGCGCCAGCACCACCGGGACCCTTGGCCATGAGCAGTTCTTC

j_call: TRBJ2-3
clone_size: once
d_call: TRBD2
v_call: TRBV9
cdr3_aa: CASSLRGAMGLAGQADTQYF
cdr3_nt: TGTGCCAGCAGCTTGAGAGGCGCTATGGGACTAGCGGGACAGGCAGATACGCAGTATTTT

j_call: TRBJ1-4
clone_size: NA
d_call: NA
v_call: TRBV5-4
cdr3_aa: CASSAQGALGEKLFF
cdr3_nt: TGTGCCAGCAGCGCTCAGGGTGCCCTGGGTGAAAAACTGTTTTTT

j_call: TRBJ1-2
clone_size: NA
d_call: NA
v_call: TRBV6-2/TRBV6-3
cdr3_aa: CASSYAGTYGYTF
cdr3_nt: TGTGCCAGCAGTTACGCAGGGACCTATGGCTACACCTTC

j_call: TRBJ1-1
clone_size: NA
d_call: NA
v_call: TRBV28
cdr3_aa: CASSLWSGESSATKAFF
cdr3_nt: TGTGCCAGCAGTTTATGGTCAGGGGAATCTTCCGCCACAAAAGCTTTCTTT

j_call: TRBJ2-5
clone_size: NA
d_call: NA
v_call: TRBV6-6
cdr3_aa: CAVSGGGETQYF
cdr3_nt: TGTGCCGTCTCGGGGGGCGGGGAGACCCAGTACTTC

j_call: TRBJ2-2
clone_size: few
d_call: NA
v_call: TRBV7-7
cdr3_aa: CASSLTSLGNTGELFF
cdr3_nt: TGTGCTAGCAGCTTAACGAGTTTGGGGAACACCGGGGAGCTGTTTTTT

j_call: TRBJ1-3
clone_size: NA
d_call: NA
v_call: TRBV2
cdr3_aa: CASIGRRNTIYF
cdr3_nt: TGTGCCAGCATCGGCAGACGAAACACCATATATTTT

j_call: TRBJ1-2
clone_size: NA
d_call: TRBD1
v_call: TRBV5-5
cdr3_aa: CASSLARTGQRISYGYTF
cdr3_nt: TGTGCCAGCAGCTTGGCCCGCACGGGACAGCGAATCAGCTATGGCTACACCTTC

j_call: TRBJ2-3
clone_size: NA
d_call: TRBD2
v_call: TRBV2
cdr3_aa: CGGRGTRRTDTQYF
cdr3_nt: TGTGGTGGGAGGGGGACTAGACGCACAGATACGCAGTATTTT

j_call: TRBJ2-1
clone_size: NA
d_call: NA
v_call: TRBV19
cdr3_aa: CASSIRGEQFF
cdr3_nt: TGTGCCAGTAGTATCAGGGGAGAGCAGTTCTTC

j_call: TRBJ1-2
clone_size: NA
d_call: NA
v_call: TRBV6-5
cdr3_aa: CASSWVGSSLYGYTF
cdr3_nt: TGTGCCAGCAGTTGGGTGGGGTCTAGCCTATATGGCTACACCTTC

j_call: TRBJ2-1
clone_size: few
d_call: TRBD1
v_call: TRBV7-9
cdr3_aa: CASSHRDRYHEQFF
cdr3_nt: TGTGCCAGCAGCCACCGGGACAGATATCATGAGCAGTTCTTC

j_call: TRBJ1-2
clone_size: NA
d_call: NA
v_call: TRBV5-4
cdr3_aa: CASSLDRAFGYTF
cdr3_nt: TGTGCCAGCAGCTTGGACAGGGCGTTTGGCTACACCTTC

j_call: TRBJ2-7
clone_size: NA
d_call: NA
v_call: TRBV27
cdr3_aa: CASSLAGYSSYEQYF
cdr3_nt: TGTGCCAGCAGTTTGGCGGGATATTCCTCCTACGAGCAGTACTTC

j_call: TRBJ2-1
clone_size: NA
d_call: NA
v_call: TRBV29-1
cdr3_aa: CSVEDRRSNEQFF
cdr3_nt: TGCAGCGTTGAAGATCGGAGAAGCAATGAGCAGTTCTTC

j_call: TRBJ2-7
clone_size: once
d_call: TRBD1
v_call: TRBV6-2/TRBV6-3
cdr3_aa: CASSYLGQGVYEQYF
cdr3_nt: TGTGCCAGCAGTTACTTGGGACAGGGGGTTTACGAGCAGTACTTC

j_call: TRBJ1-3
clone_size: NA
d_call: NA
v_call: TRBV19
cdr3_aa: CASSPLLLGTSAGNTIYF
cdr3_nt: TGTGCCAGTAGTCCCTTACTTCTCGGGACCTCCGCTGGAAACACCATATATTTT

j_call: TRBJ2-3
clone_size: NA
d_call: TRBD2
v_call: TRBV7-8
cdr3_aa: CASTVAGAATDTQYF
cdr3_nt: TGTGCCAGCACCGTAGCGGGGGCAGCAACAGATACGCAGTATTTT

j_call: TRBJ2-1
clone_size: NA
d_call: NA
v_call: TRBV24-1
cdr3_aa: CATSDSGSATGSYNEQFF
cdr3_nt: TGTGCCACCAGTGATTCCGGGAGCGCTACGGGGTCCTACAATGAGCAGTTCTTC

j_call: TRBJ1-5
clone_size: NA
d_call: NA
v_call: TRBV7-2
cdr3_aa: CASSPGGVSNQPQHF
cdr3_nt: TGTGCCAGCAGCCCCGGAGGGGTAAGCAATCAGCCCCAGCATTTT

j_call: TRBJ1-5
clone_size: NA
d_call: NA
v_call: TRBV5-1
cdr3_aa: CASSTSLGGQPQHF
cdr3_nt: TGCGCCAGCAGCACATCCCTAGGAGGTCAGCCCCAGCATTTT

j_call: TRBJ2-7
clone_size: NA
d_call: NA
v_call: TRBV2
cdr3_aa: CASPDSNSSYEQYF
cdr3_nt: TGTGCCAGCCCGGACAGCAATAGCTCCTACGAGCAGTACTTC